This T cell receptor beta chain originates from a study of T cell responses to AZD1222 COVID-19 vaccine. Second-dose intervals of approximately 4 or approximately 12 weeks were pooled. Trimming stripped 11 bases from V and 7 bases from J, with 20 bases between. The CDR3 has 14 residues. The germline CDR1 and CDR2 sequences are MNHEY and SVGAGI. The assay was immunoSEQ multiplex PCR, and TCRdb's table has in-frame clones only and misses some. The sample lists nearly 55,000 clones; about 90% were seen once. Study results and caveats: All repertoire sampling was performed exclusively after the peak T cell response. Spike-wide coverage was observed for vaccine-associated CD4 TCRs, with dominant responses at 160-218 and 743-854. Reports say nearly half of spike-specific TCRs go after unmutated variant regions.

To note about this clone: Its matching antigen is unknown.

The sample was peripheral blood, taken 28 days after the second AZD1222 dose. This chain connects TRBV6-5 to TRBJ1-4; possibly TRBD1 for D (6 bases). The sequence derives from an adult who received the AZD1222 COVID-19 vaccine. The CDR3 region is CAGSSTGMGEKLFF. CDR3 DNA: TGTGCCGGATCCTCAACAGGGATGGGTGAAAAACTGTTTTTT.